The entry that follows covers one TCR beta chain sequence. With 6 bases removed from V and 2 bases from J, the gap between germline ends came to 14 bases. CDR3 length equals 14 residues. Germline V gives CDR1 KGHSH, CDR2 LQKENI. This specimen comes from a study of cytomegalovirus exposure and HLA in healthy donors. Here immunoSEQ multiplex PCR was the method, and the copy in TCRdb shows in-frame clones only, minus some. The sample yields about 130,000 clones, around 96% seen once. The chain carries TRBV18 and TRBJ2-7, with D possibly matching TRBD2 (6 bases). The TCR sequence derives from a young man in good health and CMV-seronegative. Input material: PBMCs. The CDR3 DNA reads TGTGCCAGCTCGGGGACTGGGATCACCTACGAGCAGTACTTC. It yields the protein CASSGTGITYEQYF.